This paragraph reports one T cell receptor (beta chain). Authors' processing steps: Amplified reference gene primers provided the basis for estimating nucleated cell counts. Here immunoSEQ multiplex PCR was the method, and the copy in TCRdb shows in-frame clones only, minus some. V and J calls and clone size follow that table, whereas D and trimming were derived from the DNA. The sample shows approximately 400,000 clones, 88% of them seen only once. The data were taken from a study of blood T cell repertoires in COVID-19. Study overall: COVID-19 samples, acute and convalescent, were from the United States, Italy and Spain. In each case, the material was cDNA or gDNA derived from T cells, B-cell-depleted T cells, or PBMCs.

Participant ages covered 18 to 89 years across about 25 US areas. Sequencing was performed on PBMCs or T cells enriched from blood (not recorded which). This clonotype was sampled from a woman between 18 and 30 years old who had recovered from COVID-19.

The CDR3 DNA is TGCGCCAGCAGCTTGGACTATAGCGCGCGCTCCTACAATGAGCAGTTCTTC. Amino acids: CASSLDYSARSYNEQFF. The chain couples TRBV5-1 to TRBJ2-1; tentatively, D is TRBD2 (5 bases). The V and J ends lost 0 bases and 0 bases respectively, with 13 bases between them. CDR3 length: 17 amino acids. Germline V CDR1 and CDR2: SGHRS, YFSETQ.